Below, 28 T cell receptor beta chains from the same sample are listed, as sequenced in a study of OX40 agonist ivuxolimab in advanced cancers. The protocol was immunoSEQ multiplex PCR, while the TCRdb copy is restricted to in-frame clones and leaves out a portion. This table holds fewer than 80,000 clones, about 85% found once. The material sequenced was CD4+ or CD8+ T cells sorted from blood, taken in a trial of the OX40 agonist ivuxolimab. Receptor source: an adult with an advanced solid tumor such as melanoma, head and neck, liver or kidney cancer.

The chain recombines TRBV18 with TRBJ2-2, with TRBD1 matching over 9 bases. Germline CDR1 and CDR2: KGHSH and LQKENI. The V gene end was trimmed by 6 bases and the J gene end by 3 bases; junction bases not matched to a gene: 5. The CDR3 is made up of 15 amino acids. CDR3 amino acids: CASSTGTGYTGELFF. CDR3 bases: TGTGCCAGCTCGACCGGGACAGGGTACACCGGGGAGCTGTTTTTT.

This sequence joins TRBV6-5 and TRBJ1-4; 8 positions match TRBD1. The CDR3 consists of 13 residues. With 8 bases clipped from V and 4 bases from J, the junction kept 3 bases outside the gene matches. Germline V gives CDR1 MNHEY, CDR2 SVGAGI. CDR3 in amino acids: CASGDRGNEKLFF. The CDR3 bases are TGTGCCAGCGGCGACAGGGGTAATGAAAAACTGTTTTTT.

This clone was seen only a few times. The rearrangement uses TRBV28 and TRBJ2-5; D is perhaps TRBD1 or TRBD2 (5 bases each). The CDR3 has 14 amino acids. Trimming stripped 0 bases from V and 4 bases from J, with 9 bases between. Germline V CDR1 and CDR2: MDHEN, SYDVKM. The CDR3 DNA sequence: TGTGCCAGCAGTTTATGGGGGGTCCGAGAGACCCAGTACTTC. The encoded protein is CASSLWGVRETQYF.

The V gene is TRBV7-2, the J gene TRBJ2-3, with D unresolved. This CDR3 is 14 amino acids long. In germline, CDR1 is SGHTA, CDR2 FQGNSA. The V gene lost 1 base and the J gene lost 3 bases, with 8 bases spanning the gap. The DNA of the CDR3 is TGTGCCAGCAGCTTAGATGGTAGGACAGATACGCAGTATTTT. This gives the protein CASSLDGRTDTQYF.

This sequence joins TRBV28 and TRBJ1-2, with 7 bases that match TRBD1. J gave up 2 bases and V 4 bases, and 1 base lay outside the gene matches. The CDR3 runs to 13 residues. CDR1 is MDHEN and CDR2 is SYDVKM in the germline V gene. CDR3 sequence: CASSWGQNYGYTF. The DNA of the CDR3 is TGTGCCAGCAGTTGGGGACAGAACTATGGCTACACCTTC.

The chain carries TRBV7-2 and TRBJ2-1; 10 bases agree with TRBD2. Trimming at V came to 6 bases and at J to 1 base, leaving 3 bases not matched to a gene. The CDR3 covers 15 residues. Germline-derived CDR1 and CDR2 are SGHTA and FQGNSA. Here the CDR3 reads CASRSGRGSYNEQFF. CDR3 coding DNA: TGTGCCAGCAGGAGCGGGAGGGGGTCCTACAATGAGCAGTTCTTC.

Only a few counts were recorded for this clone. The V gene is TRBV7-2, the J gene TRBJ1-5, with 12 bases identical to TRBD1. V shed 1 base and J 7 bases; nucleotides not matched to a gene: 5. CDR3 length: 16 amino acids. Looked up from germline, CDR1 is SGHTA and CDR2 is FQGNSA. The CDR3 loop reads CASSLGGTGGDQPQHF. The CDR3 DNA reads TGTGCCAGCAGCTTAGGCGGGACAGGGGGCGACCAGCCCCAGCATTTT.

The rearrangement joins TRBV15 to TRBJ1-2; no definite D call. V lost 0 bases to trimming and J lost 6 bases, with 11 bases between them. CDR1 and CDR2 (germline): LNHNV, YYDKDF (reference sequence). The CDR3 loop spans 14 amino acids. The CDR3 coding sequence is TGTGCCACCAGCAGAGATGGTACAGCGGATGGCTACACCTTC. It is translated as CATSRDGTADGYTF.

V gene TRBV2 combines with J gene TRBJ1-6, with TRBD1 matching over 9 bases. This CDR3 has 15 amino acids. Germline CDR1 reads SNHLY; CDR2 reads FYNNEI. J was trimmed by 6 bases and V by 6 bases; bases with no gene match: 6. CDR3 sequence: CASRWGDRVNSPLHF. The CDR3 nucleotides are TGTGCCAGCAGATGGGGGGACAGGGTTAATTCACCCCTCCACTTT.

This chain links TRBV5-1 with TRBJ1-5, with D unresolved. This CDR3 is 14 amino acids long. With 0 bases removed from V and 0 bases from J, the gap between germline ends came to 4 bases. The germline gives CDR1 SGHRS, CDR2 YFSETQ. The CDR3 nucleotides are TGCGCCAGCAGCTTGGACAGTAGCAATCAGCCCCAGCATTTT. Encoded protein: CASSLDSSNQPQHF.

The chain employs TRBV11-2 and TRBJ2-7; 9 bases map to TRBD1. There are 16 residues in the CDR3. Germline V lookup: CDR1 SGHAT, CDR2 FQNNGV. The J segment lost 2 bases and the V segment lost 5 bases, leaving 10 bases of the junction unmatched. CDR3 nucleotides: TGTGCCAGCAGCCTAGTGGCCGGGACAGGGACCTACGAGCAGTACTTC. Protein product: CASSLVAGTGTYEQYF.

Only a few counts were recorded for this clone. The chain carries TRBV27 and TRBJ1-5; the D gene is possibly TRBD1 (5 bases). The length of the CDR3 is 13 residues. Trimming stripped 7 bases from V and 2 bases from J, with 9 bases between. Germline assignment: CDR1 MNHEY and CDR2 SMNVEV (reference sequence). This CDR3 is CASKRGGNQPQHF. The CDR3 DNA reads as TGTGCCAGCAAGAGGGGAGGCAATCAGCCCCAGCATTTT.

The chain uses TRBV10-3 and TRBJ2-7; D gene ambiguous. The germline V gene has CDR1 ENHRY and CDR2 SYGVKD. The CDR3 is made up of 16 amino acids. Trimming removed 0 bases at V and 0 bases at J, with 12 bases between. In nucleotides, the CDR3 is TGTGCCATCAGTGAGTCGGGCAGGTCAAACTCCTACGAGCAGTACTTC. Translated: CAISESGRSNSYEQYF.

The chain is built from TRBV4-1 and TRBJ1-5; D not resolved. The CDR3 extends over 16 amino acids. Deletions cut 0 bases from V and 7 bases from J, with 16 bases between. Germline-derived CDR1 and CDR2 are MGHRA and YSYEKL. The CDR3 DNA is TGCGCCAGCAGCCAAGATCCGTTCCTCCCGGAACAGCCCCAGCATTTT. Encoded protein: CASSQDPFLPEQPQHF.

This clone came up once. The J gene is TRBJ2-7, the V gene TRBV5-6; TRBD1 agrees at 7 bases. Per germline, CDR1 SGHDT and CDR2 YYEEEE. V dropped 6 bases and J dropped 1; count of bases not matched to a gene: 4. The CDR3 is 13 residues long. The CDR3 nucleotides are TGTGCCAGCAACGACAGGGTTTCCTACGAGCAGTACTTC. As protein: CASNDRVSYEQYF.

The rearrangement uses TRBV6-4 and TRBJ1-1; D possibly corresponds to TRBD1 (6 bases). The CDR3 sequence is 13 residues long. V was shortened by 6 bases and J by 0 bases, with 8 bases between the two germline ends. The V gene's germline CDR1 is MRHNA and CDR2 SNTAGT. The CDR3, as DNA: TGTGCCAGCAGGAGACAGGTGAACACTGAAGCTTTCTTT. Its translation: CASRRQVNTEAFF.

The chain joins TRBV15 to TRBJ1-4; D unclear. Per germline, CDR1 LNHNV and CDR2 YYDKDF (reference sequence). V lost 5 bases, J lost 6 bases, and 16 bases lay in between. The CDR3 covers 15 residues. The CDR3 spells CATSPRRGFDEKLFF. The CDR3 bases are TGTGCCACCAGCCCACGTCGAGGGTTCGATGAAAAACTGTTTTTT.

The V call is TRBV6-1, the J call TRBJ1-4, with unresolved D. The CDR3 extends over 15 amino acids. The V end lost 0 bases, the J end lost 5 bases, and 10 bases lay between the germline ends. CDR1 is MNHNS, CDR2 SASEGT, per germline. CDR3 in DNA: TGTGCCAGCAGTGAAGCATCCTCGGGGAATGAAAAACTGTTTTTT. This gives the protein CASSEASSGNEKLFF.

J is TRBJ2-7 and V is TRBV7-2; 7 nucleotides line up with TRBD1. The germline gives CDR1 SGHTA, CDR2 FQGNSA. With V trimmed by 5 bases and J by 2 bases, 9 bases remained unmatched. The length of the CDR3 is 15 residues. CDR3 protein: CASSTAGTVAYEQYF. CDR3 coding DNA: TGTGCCAGCAGCACCGCCGGGACAGTCGCCTACGAGCAGTACTTC.

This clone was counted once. As DNA, the CDR3 is TGTGCCTGGAGAAACCAGGGGGTTCTCACTGAAGCTTTCTTT. This translates into CAWRNQGVLTEAFF. The V gene is TRBV30, the J gene TRBJ1-1, with 7 bases matching TRBD1. The CDR3 covers 14 residues. The germline V gene encodes CDR1 GTSNPN and CDR2 SVGIG (reference sequence). The V and J ends lost 3 bases and 4 bases, in that order; junction bases with no gene match: 8.

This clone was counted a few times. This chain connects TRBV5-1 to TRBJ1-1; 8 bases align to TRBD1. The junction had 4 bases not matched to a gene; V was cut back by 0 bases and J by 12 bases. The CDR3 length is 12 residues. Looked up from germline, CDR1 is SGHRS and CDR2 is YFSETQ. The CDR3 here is CASSLGQGITFF. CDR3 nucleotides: TGCGCCAGCAGCTTGGGACAGGGGATAACTTTCTTT.

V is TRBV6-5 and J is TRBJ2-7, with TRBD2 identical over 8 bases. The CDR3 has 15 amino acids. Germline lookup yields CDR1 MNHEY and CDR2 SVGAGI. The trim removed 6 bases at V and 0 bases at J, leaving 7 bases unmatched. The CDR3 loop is CASRPLAASSYEQYF. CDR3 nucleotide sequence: TGTGCCAGCAGACCACTAGCGGCGAGCTCCTACGAGCAGTACTTC.

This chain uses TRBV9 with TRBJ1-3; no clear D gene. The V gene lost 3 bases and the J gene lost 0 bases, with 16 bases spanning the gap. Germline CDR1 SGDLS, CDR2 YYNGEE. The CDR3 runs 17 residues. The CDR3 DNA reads TGTGCCAGCAGCGCCGCGAACACGGCCCGCTCTGGAAACACCATATATTTT. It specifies CASSAANTARSGNTIYF.

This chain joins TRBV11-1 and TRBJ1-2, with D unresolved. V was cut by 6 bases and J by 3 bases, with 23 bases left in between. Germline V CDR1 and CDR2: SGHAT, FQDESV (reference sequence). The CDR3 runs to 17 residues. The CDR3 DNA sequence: TGTGCCAGCAGTGAACTGTGGATTCGGAGCGTCGACTATGGCTACACCTTC. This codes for CASSELWIRSVDYGYTF.

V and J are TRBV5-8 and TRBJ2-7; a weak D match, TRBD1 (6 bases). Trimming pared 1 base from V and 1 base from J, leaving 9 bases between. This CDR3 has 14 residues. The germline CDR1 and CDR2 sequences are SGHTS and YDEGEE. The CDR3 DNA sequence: TGTGCCAGCAGCTTGCGGACAGCTTCCTACGAGCAGTACTTC. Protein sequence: CASSLRTASYEQYF.

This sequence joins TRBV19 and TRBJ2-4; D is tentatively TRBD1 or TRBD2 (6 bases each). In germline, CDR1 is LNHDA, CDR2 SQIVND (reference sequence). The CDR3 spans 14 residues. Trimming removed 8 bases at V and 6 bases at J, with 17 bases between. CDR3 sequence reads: CASQTSRGGNIQYF. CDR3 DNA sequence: TGTGCCAGTCAGACTTCCAGGGGAGGAAACATTCAGTACTTC.

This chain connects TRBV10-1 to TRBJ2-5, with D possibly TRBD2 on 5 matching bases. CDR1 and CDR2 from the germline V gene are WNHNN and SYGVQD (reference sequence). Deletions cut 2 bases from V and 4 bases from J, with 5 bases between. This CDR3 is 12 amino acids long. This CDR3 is CASSERGETQYF. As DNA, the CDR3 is TGCGCCAGCAGTGAGCGGGGAGAGACCCAGTACTTC.

CDR3 amino acids: CASSPTGQRSTEAFF. The CDR3 nucleotides are TGTGCCAGCTCACCAACTGGACAGAGGTCCACTGAAGCTTTCTTT. The chain employs TRBV18 and TRBJ1-1; possibly TRBD1 for D (6 bases). In germline, CDR1 is KGHSH, CDR2 LQKENI. CDR3 length: 15 amino acids. V was shortened by 2 bases and J by 4 bases, with 14 bases between the two germline ends.